This entry features one T cell receptor (beta chain) sequence. TCRdb independently ran MiXCR on the 5' RACE reads; one entry per CDR3 protein. The sample lists some 120,000 distinct CDR3 sequences; over 15% were seen once. CDR3 size: 14 residues. V was pared by 5 bases and J by 0 bases, with 10 bases between. Germline V gives CDR1 SGHTA, CDR2 FQGNSA. This sample was taken from a study of T-cell memory formation after mild COVID-19. For the study at large: TCR clusters showed largely donor specificity.

This TCR came from a man aged 18 to 29 who had mild COVID-19 (a few samples of this study predate the infection). Cell type and time point are not known. The chain links TRBV7-2 to TRBJ1-1; tentatively, D is TRBD1 (5 bases). Sequencing used PBMCs or a T cell subset sorted from them (not recorded which). CDR3 in amino acids: CASSQGRLNTEAFF. CDR3 sequence (DNA): TGTGCCAGCAGCCAGGGACGGCTGAACACTGAAGCTTTCTTT.